The entry below describes one T cell receptor (beta chain). Antigen: not known. Researchers reported that TCR beta cDNA libraries carried unique molecular identifiers. From the PCR reads, TCRdb called clonotypes with MiXCR, one entry per CDR3 protein. Of roughly 670,000 distinct CDR3 sequences in the sample, approximately 60% were seen once. The data derive from a study of post-analysis software for immune sequencing data. Germline V lookup: CDR1 SGHDT, CDR2 YYEEEE. CDR3 size: 15 residues. Study-wide findings and caveats: In patients, about five TRBV segments were more frequent than in controls, with TRBV5-6, TRBV5-1 and TRBV20-1 among them.

This TCR was sampled from a girl aged 2-10 years with multiple sclerosis. The rearrangement joins TRBV5-6 to TRBJ2-7; D perhaps matches TRBD2 (5 bases). The J call could be wrong; TRBJ2-5 is a better fit for the DNA end. Material: blood. CDR3 DNA: TGTGCCAGCAGCCACCGAATCCTAGGCGGGGAGACCCAGTACTTC. Translated, it gives CASSHRILGGETQYF.